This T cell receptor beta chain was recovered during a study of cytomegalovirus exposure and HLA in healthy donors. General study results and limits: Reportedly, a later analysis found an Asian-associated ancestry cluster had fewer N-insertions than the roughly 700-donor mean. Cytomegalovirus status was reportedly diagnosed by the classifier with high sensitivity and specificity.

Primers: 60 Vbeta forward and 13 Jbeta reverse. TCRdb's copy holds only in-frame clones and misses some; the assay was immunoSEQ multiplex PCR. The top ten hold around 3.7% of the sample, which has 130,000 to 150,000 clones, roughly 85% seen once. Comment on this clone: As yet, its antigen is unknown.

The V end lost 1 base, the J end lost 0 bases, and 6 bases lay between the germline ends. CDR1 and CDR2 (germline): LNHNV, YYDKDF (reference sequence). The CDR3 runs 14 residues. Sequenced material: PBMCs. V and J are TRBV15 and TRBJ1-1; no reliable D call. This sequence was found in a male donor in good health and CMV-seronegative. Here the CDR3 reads CATSRVSMNTEAFF. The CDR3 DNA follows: TGTGCCACCAGCAGAGTTTCCATGAACACTGAAGCTTTCTTT.